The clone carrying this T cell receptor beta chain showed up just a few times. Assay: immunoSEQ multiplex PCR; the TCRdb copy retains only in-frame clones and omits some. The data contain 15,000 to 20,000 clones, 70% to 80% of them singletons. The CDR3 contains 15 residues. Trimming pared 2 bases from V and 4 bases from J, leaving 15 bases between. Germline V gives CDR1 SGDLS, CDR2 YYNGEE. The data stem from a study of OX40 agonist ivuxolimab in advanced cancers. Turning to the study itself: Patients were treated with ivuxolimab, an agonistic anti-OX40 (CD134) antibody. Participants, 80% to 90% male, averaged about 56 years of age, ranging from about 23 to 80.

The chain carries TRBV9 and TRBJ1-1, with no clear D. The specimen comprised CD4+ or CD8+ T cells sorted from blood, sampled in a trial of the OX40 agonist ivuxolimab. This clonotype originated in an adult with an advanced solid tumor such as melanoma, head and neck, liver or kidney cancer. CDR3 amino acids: CASSVGETWGTEAFF. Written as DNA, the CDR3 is TGTGCCAGCAGCGTCGGGGAGACCTGGGGCACTGAAGCTTTCTTT. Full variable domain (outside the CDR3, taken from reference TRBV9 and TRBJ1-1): DSGVTQTPKHLITATGQRVTLRCSPRSGDLSVYWYQQSLDQGLQFLIQYYNGEERAKGNILERFSAQQFPDLHSELNLSSLELGDSALYFCASSVGETWGTEAFFGQGTRLTVV.